This TCR beta chain emerged from a study of blood T cell repertoires in COVID-19 (dated by TCRdb to between 2020 and 2021). For the study in its entirety: ImmuneRACE Cohort 3 recovered participants were defined by two consecutive negative NP/OP PCR tests, healthcare professional clearance, or symptom resolution. The sample metadata nearly always contained a de-identified subject ID, COVID-19 status, age in years and sex. Subjects who had been exposed to COVID-19, were actively infected with it, or had recovered from it provided the deeply sampled blood TCRbeta repertoires that made up the dataset. The samples were drawn from the first 160 participants of the ongoing ImmuneRACE study and from 950 to 1,500 subjects provided by 6 global collaborators. The material from the prospective study consisted of cDNA or gDNA derived from T cells, B-cell-depleted T cells, or PBMCs. The collaborator samples originated in the United States, Italy and Spain and spanned the acute and convalescent phases of COVID-19. HLA class I and class II types, where available, came from metadata supplied by the sample provider rather than from assay-based typing. The repertoires were released in a freely available public database meant as a resource for research on the immune response to SARS-CoV-2. Results the study describes overall, beyond this receptor: Clinical and demographic metadata were provided uncurated, with the amount varying by source and participant.

Regarding this clone: No cognate antigen has been identified for it. Base quality data are lacking; no much larger clone is found one base away.

The immunoSEQ Assay, a bias-controlled multiplex PCR, was used to amplify TCRbeta CDR3 regions from genomic DNA. Regarding the original processing steps: The number of nucleated cells in each sample was estimated by amplification of reference gene primers within the assay. To quantify the absolute abundance of each unique TCRbeta CDR3 rearrangement, sequence reads were collapsed and filtered. Productive Simpson clonality was computed per sample as the square root of Simpson's diversity index over productive rearrangements. TCRdb took over this immuneACCESS table, retaining in-frame rearrangements with V and J assigned. Such tables are incomplete; in checked studies, under half of the missing clones stem from an unresolved V gene, and the remainder is unexplained. V, J and clone size were drawn from that table, and D and trimming were deduced from the DNA. The sample yields more than 120,000 clones; 84% were counted once. Roughly 3.7% of the sample is taken by the ten largest.

Participants in the prospective study were aged about 18 to 95 years, lived in over 20 United States geographic areas, and enrolled through a virtual design. In the prospective study, participants were assigned to cohorts based on the clinical history participants reported in a screening survey and a study questionnaire. In the prospective study, mobile phlebotomists collected whole blood, serum and a nasopharyngeal or oropharyngeal swab from each participant. Additional blood draws and questionnaires over an approximately 2-month period could optionally be provided by prospective study participants. Prospective study blood samples were shipped either frozen or at room temperature before DNA extraction. Relative to germline, V is 1 base shorter and J is 4 bases shorter, with 22 bases between their ends. CDR1 and CDR2 are read off the germline V gene as SGHTA and FQGNSA. CDR3 length: 18 amino acids, cysteine to phenylalanine. CDR3 DNA is the only sequence kept; it has 54 bases, read in frame from the first base.

The sequencing sample was made of PBMCs or T cells enriched from blood (not recorded which). The rearrangement combines TRBV7-2 with TRBJ2-5; D gene: possibly TRBD2, on 6 matching bases. This TCR derives from a man aged 45-65 years in a cohort exposed to, infected with or recovered from COVID-19 (not recorded which). The CDR3 region: CASSLESGGRRKGETQYF. The base sequence is TGTGCCAGCAGCTTAGAAAGCGGAGGGCGGAGGAAAGGAGAGACCCAGTACTTC.